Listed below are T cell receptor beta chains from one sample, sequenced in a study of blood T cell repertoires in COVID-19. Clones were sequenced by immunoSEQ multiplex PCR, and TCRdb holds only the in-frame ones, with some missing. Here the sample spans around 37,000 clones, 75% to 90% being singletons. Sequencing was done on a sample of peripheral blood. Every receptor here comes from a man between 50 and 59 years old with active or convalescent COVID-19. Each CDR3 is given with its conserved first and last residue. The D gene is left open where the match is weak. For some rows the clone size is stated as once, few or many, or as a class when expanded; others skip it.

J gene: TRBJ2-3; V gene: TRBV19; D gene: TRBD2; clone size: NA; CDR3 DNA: TGTGCCAGTAGCCTAGCGGGGAGCACAGATACGCAGTATTTT; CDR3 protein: CASSLAGSTDTQYF
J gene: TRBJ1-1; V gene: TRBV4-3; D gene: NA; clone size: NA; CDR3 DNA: TGCGCCAGCAGCCAAGATGATTGGGGGCAGGGGCGAACTGAAGCTTTCTTT; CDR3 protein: CASSQDDWGQGRTEAFF
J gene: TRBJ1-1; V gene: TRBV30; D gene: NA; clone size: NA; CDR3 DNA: TGTGCCTGGAGTGTGTGGCTAGGCACTGAAGCTTTCTTT; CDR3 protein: CAWSVWLGTEAFF
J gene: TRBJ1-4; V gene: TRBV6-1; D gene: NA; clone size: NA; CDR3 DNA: TGTGCCAGCAGTGAATTGACAGCACCTGATGGAAAACTGTTTTTT; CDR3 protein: CASSELTAPDGKLFF
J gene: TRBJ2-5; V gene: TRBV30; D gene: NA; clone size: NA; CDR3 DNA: TGTGCCTGGAGTGTACCCCCTAGAGAGGAGACCCAGTACTTC; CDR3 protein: CAWSVPPREETQYF
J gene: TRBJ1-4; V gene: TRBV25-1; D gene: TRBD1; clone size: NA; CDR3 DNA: TGTGCCAGCAGTAAATGGGGGACAGGGGGGTATGGTGAAAAACTGTTTTTT; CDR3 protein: CASSKWGTGGYGEKLFF
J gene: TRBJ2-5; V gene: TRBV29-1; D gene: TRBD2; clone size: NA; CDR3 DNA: TGCAGCGTTGAGTTAGTAGCGGGAGTACAAGAGACCCAGTACTTC; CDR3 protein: CSVELVAGVQETQYF
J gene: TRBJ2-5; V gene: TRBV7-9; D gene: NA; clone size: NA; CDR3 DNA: TGTGCCAGCAGCCAGGACAGCGAGACCCAGTACTTC; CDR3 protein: CASSQDSETQYF
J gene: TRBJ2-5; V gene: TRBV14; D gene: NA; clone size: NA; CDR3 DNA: TGTGCCAGCAGCGGCTCAAGCGGAGAGACCCAGTACTTC; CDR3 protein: CASSGSSGETQYF
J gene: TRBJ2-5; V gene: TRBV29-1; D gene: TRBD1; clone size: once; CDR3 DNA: TGCAGCGTGGATCCAGGACAGGCTGGATCAGAGACCCAGTACTTC; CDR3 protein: CSVDPGQAGSETQYF
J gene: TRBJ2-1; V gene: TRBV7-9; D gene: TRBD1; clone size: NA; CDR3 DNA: TGTGCCAGCAGCTGGGACAGTAGTTACAATGAGCAGTTCTTC; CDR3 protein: CASSWDSSYNEQFF
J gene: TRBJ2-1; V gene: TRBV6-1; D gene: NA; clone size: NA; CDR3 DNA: TGTGCCAGCAGTGAACTCACGGGAGCCAATGAGCAGTTCTTC; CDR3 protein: CASSELTGANEQFF
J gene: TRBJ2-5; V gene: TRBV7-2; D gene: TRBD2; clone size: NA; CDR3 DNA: TGTGCCAGCAGCTCCCGACTAGCGGGGGAGACCCAGTACTTC; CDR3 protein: CASSSRLAGETQYF
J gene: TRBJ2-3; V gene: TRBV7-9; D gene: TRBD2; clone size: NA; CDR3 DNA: TGTGCCAGCAGCTTGGGACTAGCGGGAGTATCGAGCACAGATACGCAGTATTTT; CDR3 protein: CASSLGLAGVSSTDTQYF
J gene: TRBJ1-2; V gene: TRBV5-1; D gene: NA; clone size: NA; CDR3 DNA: TGCGCCAGCAGCTTGAGTCCGGGAGAGTCGGGGGGCTACACCTTC; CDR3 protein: CASSLSPGESGGYTF
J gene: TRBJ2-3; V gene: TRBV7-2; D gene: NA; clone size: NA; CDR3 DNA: TGTGCCAGCAGCCGCCTTAGGAGGGCCGCAGATACGCAGTATTTT; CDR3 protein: CASSRLRRAADTQYF
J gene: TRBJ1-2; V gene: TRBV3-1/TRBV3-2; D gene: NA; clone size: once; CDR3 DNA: TGTGCCAGCAGCCCGGACAGCCAGCGCTTCACCTTC; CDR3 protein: CASSPDSQRFTF
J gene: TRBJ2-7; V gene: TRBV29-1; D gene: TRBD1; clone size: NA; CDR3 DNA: TGCAGCGTTGAAGGGGGTAGCAGGGGGCGCTACGAGCAGTACTTC; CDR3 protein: CSVEGGSRGRYEQYF
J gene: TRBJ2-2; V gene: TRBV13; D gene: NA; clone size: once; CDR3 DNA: TGTGCCAGCAGCGCCAGGACTGATCTCACCGGGGAGCTGTTTTTT; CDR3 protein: CASSARTDLTGELFF
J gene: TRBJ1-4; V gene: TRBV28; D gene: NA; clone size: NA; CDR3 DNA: TGTGCCAGCAGTTTATTGTCAGGAGGGGATGAAAAACTGTTTTTT; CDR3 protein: CASSLLSGGDEKLFF
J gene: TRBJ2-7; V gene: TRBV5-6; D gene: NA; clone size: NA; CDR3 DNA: TGTGCCAGCGGAGGCCAGGGGCAGCTCTCCTACGAGCAGTACTTC; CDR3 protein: CASGGQGQLSYEQYF
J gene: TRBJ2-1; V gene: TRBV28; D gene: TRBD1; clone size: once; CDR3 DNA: TGTGCCAGCAGTCCCCTTTTTGGGACAGGGGACAATGAGCAGTTCTTC; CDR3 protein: CASSPLFGTGDNEQFF
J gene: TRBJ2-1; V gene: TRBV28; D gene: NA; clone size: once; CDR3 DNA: TGTGCCAGCAGTACTATTCAAATGAGCTCCTACAATGAGCAGTTCTTC; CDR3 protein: CASSTIQMSSYNEQFF
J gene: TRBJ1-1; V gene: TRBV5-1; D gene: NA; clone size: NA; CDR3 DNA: TGCGCCAGCAGCACGCTAGCGGGCATGAACACTGAAGCTTTCTTT; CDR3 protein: CASSTLAGMNTEAFF
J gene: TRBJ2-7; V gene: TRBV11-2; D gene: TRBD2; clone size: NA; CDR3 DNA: TGTGCCAGCAGCTTACCAATTAGCGGGATTAACGAGCAGTACTTC; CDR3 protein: CASSLPISGINEQYF
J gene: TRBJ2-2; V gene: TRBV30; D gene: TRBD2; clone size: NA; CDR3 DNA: TGTGCCTGGCGTCGACTAGCGGTCACCGGGGAGCTGTTTTTT; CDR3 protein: CAWRRLAVTGELFF
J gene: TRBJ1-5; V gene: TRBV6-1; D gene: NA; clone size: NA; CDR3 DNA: TGTGCCAGCAGTGAGTGGGGACTATCTAGCAATCAGCCCCAGCATTTT; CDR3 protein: CASSEWGLSSNQPQHF
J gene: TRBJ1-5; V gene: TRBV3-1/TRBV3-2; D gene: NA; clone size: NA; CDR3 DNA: TGTGCCAGCAGCCACAGCGGTTTGGATCAGCCCCAGCATTTT; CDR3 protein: CASSHSGLDQPQHF
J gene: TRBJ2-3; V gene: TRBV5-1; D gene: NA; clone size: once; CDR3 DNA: TGCGCCAGCAGCTTGGTAGGGAGTGCTACGCAGTATTTT; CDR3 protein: CASSLVGSATQYF
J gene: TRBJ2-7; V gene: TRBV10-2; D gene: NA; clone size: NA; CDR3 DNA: TGCGCCAGCAGTGAGTTTGACTCCCACTACGAGCAGTACTTC; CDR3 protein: CASSEFDSHYEQYF
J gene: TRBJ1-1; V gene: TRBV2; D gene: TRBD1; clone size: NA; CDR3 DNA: TGTGCCAGCAGTATTACAGGGGCGAACACTGAAGCTTTCTTT; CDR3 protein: CASSITGANTEAFF
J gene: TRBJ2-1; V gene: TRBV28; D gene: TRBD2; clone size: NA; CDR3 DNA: TGTGCCAGCAGTTTCTCGGCTAGCGGGTTCAATGAGCAGTTCTTC; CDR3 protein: CASSFSASGFNEQFF
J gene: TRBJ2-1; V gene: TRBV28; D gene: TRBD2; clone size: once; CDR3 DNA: TGTGCCAGCAGTTCAACCTTCGTGGGGCCAGCGGGAGGGCCCAACAATGAGCAGTTCTTC; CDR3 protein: CASSSTFVGPAGGPNNEQFF
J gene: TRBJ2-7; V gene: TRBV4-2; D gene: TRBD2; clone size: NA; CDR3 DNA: TGTGCCAGCAGCCAAGCGGGAGGACTAGCGGGCTACGAGCAGTACTTC; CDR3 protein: CASSQAGGLAGYEQYF
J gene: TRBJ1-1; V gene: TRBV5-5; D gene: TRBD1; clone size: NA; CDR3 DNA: TGTGCCAGCAGCCTAGGACAGGCTCGAGAAGCTTTCTTT; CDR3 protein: CASSLGQAREAFF
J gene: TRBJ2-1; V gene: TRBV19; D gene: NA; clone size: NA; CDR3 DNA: TGTGCCAGCCACCCATGGGGCGGAGCGAGCTCCTACAATGAGCAGTTCTTC; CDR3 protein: CASHPWGGASSYNEQFF
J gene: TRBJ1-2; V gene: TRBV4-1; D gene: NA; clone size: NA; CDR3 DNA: TGCGCCAGCAGCCAAGTTATACGACCGCGGCCCTATGGCTACACCTTC; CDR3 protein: CASSQVIRPRPYGYTF